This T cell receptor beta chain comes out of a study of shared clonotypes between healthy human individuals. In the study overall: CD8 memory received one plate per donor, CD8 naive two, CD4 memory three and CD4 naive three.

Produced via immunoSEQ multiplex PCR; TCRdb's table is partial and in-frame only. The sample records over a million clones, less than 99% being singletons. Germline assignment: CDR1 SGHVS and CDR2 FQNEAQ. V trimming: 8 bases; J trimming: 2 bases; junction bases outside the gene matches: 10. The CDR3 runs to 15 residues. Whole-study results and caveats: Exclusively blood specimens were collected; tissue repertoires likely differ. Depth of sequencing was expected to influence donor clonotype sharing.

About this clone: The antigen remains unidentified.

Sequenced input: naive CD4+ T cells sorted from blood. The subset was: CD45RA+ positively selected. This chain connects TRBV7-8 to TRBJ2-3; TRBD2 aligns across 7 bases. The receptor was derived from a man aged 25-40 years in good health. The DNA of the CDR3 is TGTGCCAGCGGCCTAGCGGCCAGGACCACAGATACGCAGTATTTT. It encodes CASGLAARTTDTQYF.